The 2 T cell receptor beta chains below come from one sample, sequenced in a study of T cell changes during pregnancy in multiple sclerosis. Some clones are missing from TCRdb's copy, which holds only in-frame ones; the method was immunoSEQ multiplex PCR. The profile shows 60,000 to 95,000 clones, over 80% of them singletons. This specimen consisted of CD4+ T cells from peripheral blood mononuclear cells, obtained before pregnancy. All receptors come from a female donor with multiple sclerosis, enrolled in a pregnancy study.

V gene TRBV19 combines with J gene TRBJ1-5, with D uncertain. Germline lookup yields CDR1 LNHDA and CDR2 SQIVND (reference sequence). The germline V and J ends were trimmed by 4 bases and 0 bases, with 13 bases remaining between them. The CDR3 is made up of 16 amino acids. CDR3 sequence (DNA): TGTGCCAGTAGTAAAGGAGGATTATATAGCAATCAGCCCCAGCATTTT. Its translation: CASSKGGLYSNQPQHF.

The chain has TRBV5-6 and TRBJ1-1; D gene uncertain. V lost 2 bases to trimming and J lost 8 bases, with 10 bases between them. CDR3 length: 12 residues. The germline V gene encodes CDR1 SGHDT and CDR2 YYEEEE. The CDR3 nucleotides are TGTGCCAGCAGCTTCTCGGGTTTAGAAGCTTTCTTT. Its protein product is CASSFSGLEAFF. Using reference TRBV5-6 and TRBJ1-1 for the parts outside the CDR3, the full variable domain is DAGVTQSPTHLIKTRGQQVTLRCSPKSGHDTVSWYQQALGQGPQFIFQYYEEEERQRGNFPDRFSGHQFPNYSSELNVNALLLGDSALYLCASSFSGLEAFFGQGTRLTVV.